These 17 T cell receptor beta chains originate from one sample sequenced in a study of CD8 T cells in ankylosing spondylitis. Each CDR3 protein is one row after TCRdb ran MiXCR on the 5' RACE reads. The sample lists about 240,000 distinct CDR3 sequences, 8% to 9% seen once, with 4% to 5% in the top ten. Sequences were obtained from blood, either unsorted or a sorted T cell fraction (not recorded which). Every receptor here comes from a female donor with ankylosing spondylitis or in good health (not recorded which).

The J gene is TRBJ1-2, the V gene TRBV29-1, with a tentative D call TRBD1 (5 bases). The CDR3 sequence is 12 residues long. The V end was cut by 8 bases, the J end by 6 bases, with 16 bases between. Germline CDR1 is SQVTM and CDR2 is ANQGSEA. DNA for the CDR3: TGCAGCTCCTACTTCCCCAGGGATGGCTACACCTTC. Translation gives CSSYFPRDGYTF.

The chain combines TRBV15 with TRBJ2-3, with no clear D. V lost 0 bases to trimming and J lost 1 base, with 5 bases between them. From germline, CDR1 is LNHNV and CDR2 YYDKDF (reference sequence). The CDR3 is made up of 14 amino acids. The CDR3 sequence: CATSRDQGTDTQYF. The CDR3, as DNA: TGTGCCACCAGCAGAGATCAAGGCACAGATACGCAGTATTTT.

This clonotype was seen ten or more times. The chain recombines TRBV21-1 with TRBJ2-1; TRBD2, the table's D call, was not compared with the DNA. TRBV21-1 counts as a pseudogene. The CDR3 runs 20 residues. CDR3 sequence (DNA): TGTGCCAGCAACAACCCAGGACTAGCGGGATATATGAGCTCCTACAATGAGCAGTTCTTC. Translated, it gives CASNNPGLAGYMSSYNEQFF.

This clonotype was recorded at least ten times. The J gene is TRBJ2-7, the V gene TRBV6-2 or TRBV6-3; 12 bases match TRBD2. The CDR3 totals 18 residues. Germline V gene sequence: CDR1 MNHEY, CDR2 SVGEGT. The junction had 11 bases not matched to a gene; V was cut back by 2 bases and J by 3 bases. In DNA form, the CDR3 reads TGTGCCAGCAGTTACGTTTGGGCTAGCGGGAGGGAACTCTACGAGCAGTACTTC. The encoded protein is CASSYVWASGRELYEQYF.

In its sample, this clonotype was seen many times. The rearrangement links TRBV9 to TRBJ2-5; tentatively, D is TRBD2 (6 bases). Trimming took 0 bases from V and 5 from J, leaving 23 bases between them. CDR1 is SGDLS, CDR2 YYNGEE, per germline. The CDR3 loop spans 18 amino acids. The CDR3: CASSVGALRASGGETQYF. The DNA of the CDR3 is TGTGCCAGCAGCGTAGGGGCCCTCAGGGCTTCTGGGGGGGAGACCCAGTACTTC.

This clonotype was observed many times. This rearrangement joins TRBV29-1 to TRBJ2-3; D remains unclear. The CDR3 has 10 residues. The V and J ends lost 6 bases and 6 bases respectively, with 7 bases between them. Germline V gene data show CDR1 as SQVTM and CDR2 as ANQGSEA. CDR3 protein: CSVFEDTQYF. The CDR3 nucleotides read TGCAGCGTGTTCGAGGATACGCAGTATTTT.

This clonotype appeared many times. The rearrangement joins TRBV10-1 to TRBJ2-2; a weak D match, TRBD1 (6 bases). Germline CDR1 and CDR2: WNHNN and SYGVQD (reference sequence). The CDR3 is 14 residues long. Trimming took 0 bases from V and 4 from J, leaving 6 bases between them. The CDR3 protein is CASSESGATGELFF. The CDR3 DNA reads TGCGCCAGCAGTGAGTCGGGGGCCACCGGGGAGCTGTTTTTT.

This clonotype occurred a few times. This chain uses TRBV5-1 with TRBJ2-3, with 7 bases that match TRBD2. The CDR3 sequence is 15 residues long. CDR1 is SGHRS, CDR2 YFSETQ, per germline. The V gene end was trimmed by 2 bases and the J gene end by 5 bases; junction bases not matched to a gene: 8. CDR3 coding DNA: TGCGCCAGCAGCTTAGGCGGGAGAGTGGGAGATACGCAGTATTTT. This encodes CASSLGGRVGDTQYF. The full variable domain, with the rest looked up from reference TRBV5-1 and TRBJ2-3, is KAGVTQTPRYLIKTRGQQVTLSCSPISGHRSVSWYQQTPGQGLQFLFEYFSETQRNKGNFPGRFSGRQFSNSRSEMNVSTLELGDSALYLCASSLGGRVGDTQYFGPGTRLTVL.

This clonotype has a handful of counts. A much larger clonotype is one base distant, so this may be a read error. V usage is TRBV4-2 and J usage is TRBJ2-5; D may be TRBD2 (5 bases). This CDR3 is built from 13 residues. Between the trimmed V and J ends, which lost 0 bases and 9 bases, there was a span of 11 bases. Germline CDR1 LGHNA, CDR2 YNFKEQ. CDR3 nucleotides: TGTGCCAGCAGCCAAGAGGTCACGGAGGCCCAGTACTTC. Encoded protein: CASSQEVTEAQYF.

This clonotype was found many times. This chain uses TRBV6-5 with TRBJ2-2, with D hard to call. The germline V gene encodes CDR1 MNHEY and CDR2 SVGAGI. Trimming removed 0 bases from V and 0 bases from J, with 8 bases in between. This CDR3 has 16 residues. CDR3: CASSYSGGSNTGELFF. The CDR3 DNA reads as TGTGCCAGCAGTTACTCAGGCGGATCGAACACCGGGGAGCTGTTTTTT.

The chain uses TRBV27 and TRBJ2-7, with 9 bases matching TRBD2. The V gene's germline CDR1 is MNHEY and CDR2 SMNVEV (reference sequence). Trimming took 6 bases from V and 1 from J; bases not matched to a gene: 13. CDR3 length: 17 residues. The CDR3 bases are TGTGCCAGCAGGAAGAATAGCGGGAGATTTGGGTCCTACGAGCAGTACTTC. Protein product: CASRKNSGRFGSYEQYF.

This clonotype was seen ten or more times. This rearrangement joins TRBV12-3 or TRBV12-4 to TRBJ2-7; TRBD2 aligns across 13 bases. The CDR3 sequence is 17 residues long. The junction had 8 bases not matched to a gene; V was cut back by 5 bases and J by 1 base. Here the CDR3 DNA reads TGTGCCAGCAGTCCCGGGACTAGCGGGATTATTTCCTACGAGCAGTACTTC. It yields the protein CASSPGTSGIISYEQYF.

In this sample, this clonotype turned up many times. CDR3 sequence: CSGTGTSGRNEQFF. The CDR3 DNA is TGCAGTGGAACCGGGACTAGCGGGCGGAATGAGCAGTTCTTC. The J gene is TRBJ2-1, the V gene TRBV20-1, with 12 bases that match TRBD2. The CDR3 has 14 amino acids. CDR1 is DFQATT and CDR2 is SNEGSKA in the germline V gene (reference sequence). With 7 bases clipped from V and 7 bases from J, the junction kept 8 bases outside the gene matches.

This clonotype was detected many times. The genes are TRBV7-2 and TRBJ2-1; TRBD2 is a possible D gene (5 bases). Deletions cut 4 bases from V and 6 bases from J, with 13 bases between. The V gene's germline CDR1 is SGHTA and CDR2 FQGNSA. The CDR3 length is 14 residues. CDR3 in amino acids: CASSSHSEINEQFF. The DNA of the CDR3 is TGTGCCAGCAGCTCCCATAGCGAGATCAATGAGCAGTTCTTC.

This clonotype was counted only a few times. The V gene is TRBV7-2, the J gene TRBJ1-4, with D possibly TRBD1 on 6 matching bases. Germline lookup yields CDR1 SGHTA and CDR2 FQGNSA. V was trimmed by 7 bases and J by 0 bases, leaving 15 bases between them. The CDR3 runs 16 residues. CDR3 region: CASTPRQVTTNEKLFF. As DNA, the CDR3 is TGTGCCAGCACCCCTCGACAGGTGACAACTAATGAAAAACTGTTTTTT.

The genes are TRBV9 and TRBJ2-5; 8 nucleotides line up with TRBD2. The CDR3 totals 17 residues. CDR1 and CDR2 (germline): SGDLS, YYNGEE. The junction had 14 bases not matched to a gene; V was cut back by 2 bases and J by 5 bases. The CDR3 DNA is TGTGCCAGCAGCGTGGGATCGCGAGCGGGAGCTTGGGAGACCCAGTACTTC. The encoded protein is CASSVGSRAGAWETQYF.

Ten or more counts support this clonotype. This chain connects TRBV3-1 to TRBJ1-1; 7 nucleotides agree with TRBD1. The length of the CDR3 is 16 residues. Germline V lookup: CDR1 LGHDT, CDR2 YNNKEL (reference sequence). Trimming cost V 0 bases and J 3 bases; bases outside gene matches: 7. CDR3 sequence: CASSQDQGERDTEAFF. Here the CDR3 DNA reads TGTGCCAGCAGCCAAGACCAGGGGGAGAGGGACACTGAAGCTTTCTTT.